These 2 T cell receptor beta chains share one sample of origin, sequenced in a study of T cells in Graves' hyperthyroidism and ophthalmopathy. What was amplified from RNA transcripts were TCR beta CDR3 regions. The primer set for the first-round RT-PCR of the TCR CDR3 was HTBI. TCRdb reprocessed the multiplex PCR reads via MiXCR and lists one record per CDR3 protein. The sample records approximately 600,000 distinct CDR3 sequences, more than 20% being singletons. The sequencing input was blood. These TCRs come from a man under 40 with Graves' ophthalmopathy.

This clonotype was counted a few times. This sequence joins TRBV5-1 and TRBJ2-5; D unclear. In germline, CDR1 is SGHRS, CDR2 YFSETQ. This CDR3 has 15 amino acids. With 0 bases removed from V and 1 base from J, the gap between germline ends came to 10 bases. As DNA, the CDR3 is TGCGCCAGCAGCTTGGTGGTCAGGACCCAAGAGACCCAGTACTTC. Protein product: CASSLVVRTQETQYF.

The chain has TRBV5-1 and TRBJ2-1; maybe TRBD2 (5 bases). V was shortened by 0 bases and J by 0 bases, with 13 bases between the two germline ends. Germline CDR1 reads SGHRS; CDR2 reads YFSETQ. The CDR3 runs 17 residues. The CDR3: CASSLVPGISSYNEQFF. CDR3 bases: TGCGCCAGCAGCTTGGTGCCCGGGATCAGCTCCTACAATGAGCAGTTCTTC.